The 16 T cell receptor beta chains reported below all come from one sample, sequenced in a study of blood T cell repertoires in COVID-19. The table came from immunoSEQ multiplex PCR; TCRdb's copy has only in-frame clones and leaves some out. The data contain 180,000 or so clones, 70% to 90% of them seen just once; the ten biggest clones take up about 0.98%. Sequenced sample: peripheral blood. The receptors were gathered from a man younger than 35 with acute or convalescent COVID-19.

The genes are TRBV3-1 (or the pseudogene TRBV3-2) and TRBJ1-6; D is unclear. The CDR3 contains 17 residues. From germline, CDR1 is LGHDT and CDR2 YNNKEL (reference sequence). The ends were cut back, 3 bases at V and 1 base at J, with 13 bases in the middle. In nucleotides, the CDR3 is TGTGCCAGCAGCCAGGCCGGCCAGAGGTCCTATAATTCACCCCTCCACTTT. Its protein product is CASSQAGQRSYNSPLHF.

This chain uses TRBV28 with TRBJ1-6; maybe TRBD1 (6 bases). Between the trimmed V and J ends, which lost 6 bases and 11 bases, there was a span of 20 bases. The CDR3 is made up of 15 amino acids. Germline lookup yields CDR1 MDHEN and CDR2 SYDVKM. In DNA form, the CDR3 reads TGTGCCAGCAGCCCTAGAGTACAGGGTGGCCCACCCCTCCACTTT. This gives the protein CASSPRVQGGPPLHF.

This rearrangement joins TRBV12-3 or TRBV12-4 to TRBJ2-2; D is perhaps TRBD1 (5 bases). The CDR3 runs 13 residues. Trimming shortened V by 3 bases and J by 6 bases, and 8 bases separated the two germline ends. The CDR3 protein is CASSLAGSGELFF. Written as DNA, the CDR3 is TGTGCCAGCAGTTTGGCAGGGTCCGGGGAGCTGTTTTTT.

The CDR3 DNA is TGCGCCAGCAGTCGGGACAGGGCTAATGAAAAACTGTTTTTT. Translated, it gives CASSRDRANEKLFF. The J gene is TRBJ1-4, the V gene TRBV10-1, with 9 bases lining up with TRBD1. Germline V gene data show CDR1 as WNHNN and CDR2 as SYGVQD (reference sequence). CDR3 length: 14 residues. Trimming removed 5 bases from V and 3 bases from J; junction bases left unmatched: 1.

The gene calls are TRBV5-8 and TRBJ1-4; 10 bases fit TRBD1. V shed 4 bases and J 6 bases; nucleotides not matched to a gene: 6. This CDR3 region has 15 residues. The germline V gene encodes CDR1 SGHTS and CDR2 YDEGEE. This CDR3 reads CASSIRTGGDEKLFF. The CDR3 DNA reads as TGTGCCAGCAGCATCCGGACAGGGGGGGATGAAAAACTGTTTTTT.

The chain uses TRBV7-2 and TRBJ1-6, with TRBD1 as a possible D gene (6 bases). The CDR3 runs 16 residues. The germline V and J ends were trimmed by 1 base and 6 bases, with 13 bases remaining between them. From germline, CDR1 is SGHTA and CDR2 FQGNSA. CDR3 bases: TGTGCCAGCAGCTTAGTAGCCCGGACAGTTAATTCACCCCTCCACTTT. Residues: CASSLVARTVNSPLHF.

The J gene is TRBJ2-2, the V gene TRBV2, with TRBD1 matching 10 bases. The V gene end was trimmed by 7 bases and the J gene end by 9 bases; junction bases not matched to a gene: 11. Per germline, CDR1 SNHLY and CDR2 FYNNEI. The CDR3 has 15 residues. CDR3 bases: TGTGCCAGCAACCAACAGACAGGGGGCCAGCGGGAGCTGTTTTTT. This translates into CASNQQTGGQRELFF.

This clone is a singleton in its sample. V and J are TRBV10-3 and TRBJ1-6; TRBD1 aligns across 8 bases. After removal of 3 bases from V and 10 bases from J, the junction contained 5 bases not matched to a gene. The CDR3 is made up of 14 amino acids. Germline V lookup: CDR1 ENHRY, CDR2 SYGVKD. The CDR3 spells CAISDGQGSSPLHF. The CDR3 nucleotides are TGTGCCATCAGTGATGGACAGGGCAGCTCACCCCTCCACTTT.

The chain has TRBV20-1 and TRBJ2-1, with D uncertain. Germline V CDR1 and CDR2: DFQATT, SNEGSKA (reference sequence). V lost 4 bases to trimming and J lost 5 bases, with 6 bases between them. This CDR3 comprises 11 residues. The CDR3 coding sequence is TGCAGTGCTACCAAAAACAATGAGCAGTTCTTC. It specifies CSATKNNEQFF.

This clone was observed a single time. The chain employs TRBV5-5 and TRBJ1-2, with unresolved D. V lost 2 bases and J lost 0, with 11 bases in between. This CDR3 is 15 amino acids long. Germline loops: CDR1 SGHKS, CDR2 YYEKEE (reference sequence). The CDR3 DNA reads TGTGCCAGCAGCTTATCAGGAGGAACTAACTATGGCTACACCTTC. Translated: CASSLSGGTNYGYTF.

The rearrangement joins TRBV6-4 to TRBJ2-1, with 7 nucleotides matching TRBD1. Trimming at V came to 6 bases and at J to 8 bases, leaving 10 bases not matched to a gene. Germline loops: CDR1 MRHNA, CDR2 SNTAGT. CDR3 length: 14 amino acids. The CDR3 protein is CASRRQGAWDEQFF. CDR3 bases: TGTGCCAGCAGAAGACAGGGAGCATGGGATGAGCAGTTCTTC.

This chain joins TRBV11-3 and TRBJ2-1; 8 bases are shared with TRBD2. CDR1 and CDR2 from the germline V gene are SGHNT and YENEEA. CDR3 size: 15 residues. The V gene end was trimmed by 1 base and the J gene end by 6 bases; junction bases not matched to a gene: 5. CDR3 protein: CASSLGSGDINEQFF. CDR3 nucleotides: TGTGCCAGCAGCTTAGGTAGCGGGGACATCAATGAGCAGTTCTTC.

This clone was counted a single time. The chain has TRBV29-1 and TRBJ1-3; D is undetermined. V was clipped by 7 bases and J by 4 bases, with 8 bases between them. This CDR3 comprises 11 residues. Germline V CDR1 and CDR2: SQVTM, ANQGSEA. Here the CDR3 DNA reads TGCAGCGCCGACGGGGGAAACACCATATATTTT. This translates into CSADGGNTIYF.

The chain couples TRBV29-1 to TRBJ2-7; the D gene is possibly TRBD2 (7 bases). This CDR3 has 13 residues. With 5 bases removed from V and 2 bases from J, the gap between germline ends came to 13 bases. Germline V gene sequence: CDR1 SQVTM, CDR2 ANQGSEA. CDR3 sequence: CSVLGGQAYEQYF. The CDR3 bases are TGCAGCGTTCTCGGGGGGCAGGCCTACGAGCAGTACTTC.

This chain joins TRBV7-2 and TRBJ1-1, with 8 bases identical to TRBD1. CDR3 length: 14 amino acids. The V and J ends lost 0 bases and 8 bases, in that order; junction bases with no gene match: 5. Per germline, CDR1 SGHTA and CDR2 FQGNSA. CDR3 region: CASSLAMDRVEAFF. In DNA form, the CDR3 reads TGTGCCAGCAGCTTAGCGATGGACAGGGTGGAAGCTTTCTTT. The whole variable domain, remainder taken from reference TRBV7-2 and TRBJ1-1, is GAGVSQSPSNKVTEKGKDVELRCDPISGHTALYWYRQSLGQGLEFLIYFQGNSAPDKSGLPSDRFSAERTGGSVSTLTIQRTQQEDSAVYLCASSLAMDRVEAFFGQGTRLTVV.

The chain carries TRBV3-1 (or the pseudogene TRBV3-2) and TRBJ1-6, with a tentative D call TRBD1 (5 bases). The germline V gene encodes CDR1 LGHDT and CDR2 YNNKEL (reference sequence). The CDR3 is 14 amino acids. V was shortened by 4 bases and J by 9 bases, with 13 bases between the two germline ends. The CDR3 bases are TGTGCCAGCAGCCCAGCAGGGTTTAGTTCACCCCTCCACTTT. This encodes CASSPAGFSSPLHF.